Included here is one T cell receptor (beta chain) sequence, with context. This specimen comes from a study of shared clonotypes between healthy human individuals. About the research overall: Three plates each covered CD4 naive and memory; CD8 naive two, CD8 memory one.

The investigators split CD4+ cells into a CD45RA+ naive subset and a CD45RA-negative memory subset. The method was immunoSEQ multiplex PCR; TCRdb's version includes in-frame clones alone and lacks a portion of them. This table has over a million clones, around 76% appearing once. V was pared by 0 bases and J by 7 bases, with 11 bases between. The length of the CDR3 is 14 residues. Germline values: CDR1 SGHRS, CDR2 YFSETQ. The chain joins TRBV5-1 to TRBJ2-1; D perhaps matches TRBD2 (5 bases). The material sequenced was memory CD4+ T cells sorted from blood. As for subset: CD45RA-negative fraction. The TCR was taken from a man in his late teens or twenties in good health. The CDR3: CASSLAGVVNEQFF. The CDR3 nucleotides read TGCGCCAGCAGCTTGGCCGGGGTGGTGAATGAGCAGTTCTTC.